This T cell receptor beta chain was sequenced during a study of early T cells in non-severe SARS-CoV-2 infection. The CDR3 length is 14 residues. V was shortened by 4 bases and J by 4 bases, with 13 bases between the two germline ends. From germline, CDR1 is SGDLS and CDR2 YYNGEE. Each single cDNA molecule received a unique molecular identifier. Using its own MiXCR run on the 5' RACE reads, TCRdb lists one record per CDR3 protein. The table includes roughly 43,000 distinct CDR3 sequences, approximately 5.9% detected once. The chain has TRBV9 and TRBJ2-3; the D is unclear. The receptor comes from an adult who was a healthcare worker with PCR-confirmed SARS-CoV-2 infection or an uninfected control (not recorded which). Sequences were derived from whole blood, sampled at baseline. In DNA, the CDR3 is TGTGCCAGCAGCCCCCCCGCCCGCTCAGATACGCAGTATTTT. Its protein is CASSPPARSDTQYF. Together with reference TRBV9 and TRBJ2-3, the CDR3 gives the full variable domain: DSGVTQTPKHLITATGQRVTLRCSPRSGDLSVYWYQQSLDQGLQFLIQYYNGEERAKGNILERFSAQQFPDLHSELNLSSLELGDSALYFCASSPPARSDTQYFGPGTRLTVL.